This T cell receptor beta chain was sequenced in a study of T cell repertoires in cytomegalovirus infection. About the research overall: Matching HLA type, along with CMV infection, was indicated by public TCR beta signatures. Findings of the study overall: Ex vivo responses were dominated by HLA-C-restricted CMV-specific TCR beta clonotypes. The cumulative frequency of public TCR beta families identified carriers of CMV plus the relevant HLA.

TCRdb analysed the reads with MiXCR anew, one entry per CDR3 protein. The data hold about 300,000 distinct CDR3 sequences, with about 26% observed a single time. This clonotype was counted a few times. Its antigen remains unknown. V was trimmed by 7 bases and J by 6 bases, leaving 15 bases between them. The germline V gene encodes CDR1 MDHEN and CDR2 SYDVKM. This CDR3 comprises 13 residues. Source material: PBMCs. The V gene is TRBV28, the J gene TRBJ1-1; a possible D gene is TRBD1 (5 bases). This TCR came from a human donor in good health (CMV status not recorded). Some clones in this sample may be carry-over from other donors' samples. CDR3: CASMNIPGPEAFF. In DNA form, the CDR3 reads TGTGCCAGCATGAACATACCGGGACCTGAAGCTTTCTTT.